The next 22 T cell receptor beta chains were all read from a single sample in a study of cytomegalovirus exposure and HLA in healthy donors (dated 2017 in TCRdb). Preparation of the library involved the immunoSEQ multiplex PCR assay. A mixture of 60 forward primers for TCR Vbeta segments and 13 reverse primers for TCR Jbeta segments was used in the multiplex PCR. This immuneACCESS table, as held by TCRdb, lists in-frame sequences with V and J called but not all clones. Of the missing ones, under half trace to an unresolved V gene in checked studies; the others have no known cause. This sample holds some 130,000 clones; approximately 87% were observed only once. Approximately 1.4% of the sample is held by the ten biggest clonotypes. The sequencing input was PBMCs. All receptors come from a middle-aged man in good health and CMV-seronegative.

J is TRBJ2-1 and V is TRBV7-6; 10 nucleotides match TRBD2. V lost 5 bases and J lost 4; bases outside the gene matches: 8. The CDR3 has 16 amino acids. Germline-derived CDR1 and CDR2 are SGHVS and FNYEAQ. Written as DNA, the CDR3 is TGTGCCAGCAGCAACCCCTATAGCGGGAGGTACAATGAGCAGTTCTTC. Amino acid sequence: CASSNPYSGRYNEQFF. The full variable domain, in which reference TRBV7-6 and TRBJ2-1 provide the parts outside the CDR3, is GAGVSQSPRYKVTKRGQDVALRCDPISGHVSLYWYRQALGQGPEFLTYFNYEAQQDKSGLPNDRFSAERPEGSISTLTIQRTEQRDSAMYRCASSNPYSGRYNEQFFGPGTRLTVL.

The rearrangement links TRBV5-4 to TRBJ2-2; no reliable D call. Trimming stripped 2 bases from V and 5 bases from J, with 4 bases between. The CDR3 runs 12 residues. Germline assignment: CDR1 SGHNT and CDR2 YYREEE (reference sequence). As DNA, the CDR3 is TGTGCCAGCAGCTTTATAACCGGGGAGCTGTTTTTT. It encodes CASSFITGELFF. The variable domain in full, completed from reference TRBV5-4 and TRBJ2-2, reads ETGVTQSPTHLIKTRGQQVTLRCSSQSGHNTVSWYQQALGQGPQFIFQYYREEENGRGNFPPRFSGLQFPNYSSELNVNALELDDSALYLCASSFITGELFFGEGSRLTVL.

As for this clone: One end of the junction is discordant with germline, which a read error may explain. Within the sample, other DNA sequences also encode this same CDR3. The chain employs TRBV28 and TRBJ2-2; D gene ambiguous. The CDR3 length is 13 residues. Germline V CDR1 and CDR2: MDHEN, SYDVKM. DNA of the CDR3: TGCGCCAGCAGTTCGACTTCCACCGGGGAGCTGTTTTTT. Translating gives CASSSTSTGELFF.

CDR3 residues: CASSEGGLAGRYQETQYF. The CDR3 coding sequence is TGCGCCAGCAGTGAGGGGGGACTAGCGGGGAGATACCAAGAGACCCAGTACTTC. The genes are TRBV10-2 and TRBJ2-5; 13 bases match TRBD2. After removal of 2 bases from V and 0 bases from J, the junction contained 6 bases not matched to a gene. CDR1 and CDR2 from the germline V gene are WSHSY and SAAADI. The CDR3 has 18 residues.

The chain has TRBV7-9 and TRBJ2-1; TRBD1 is a possible D gene (5 bases). Germline loops: CDR1 SEHNR, CDR2 FQNEAQ (reference sequence). Trimming took 4 bases from V and 4 from J, leaving 23 bases between them. The CDR3 is made up of 18 amino acids. CDR3 DNA sequence: TGTGCCAGCAGCTCATCTATGATGGGGCTCCCCTTTTACAATGAGCAGTTCTTC. Its translation is CASSSSMMGLPFYNEQFF.

The chain uses TRBV7-2 and TRBJ1-1, with 7 bases fitting TRBD1. Germline CDR1 SGHTA, CDR2 FQGNSA. V lost 3 bases to trimming and J lost 2 bases; unmatched junction nucleotides: 9. This CDR3 contains 16 residues. As DNA, the CDR3 is TGTGCCAGCAGCTTGTACCAATGGACAGGAAACACTGAAGCTTTCTTT. Protein product: CASSLYQWTGNTEAFF.

The V and J genes are TRBV6-1 and TRBJ1-2; 7 positions match TRBD1. The CDR3 consists of 16 residues. The V and J ends lost 3 bases and 0 bases, in that order; junction bases with no gene match: 7. Germline V gene data show CDR1 as MNHNS and CDR2 as SASEGT. CDR3 nucleotides: TGTGCCAGCAGTGACCGGACAGGATATACTAACTATGGCTACACCTTC. This codes for CASSDRTGYTNYGYTF.

A few counts support this clone. This chain uses TRBV19 with TRBJ1-1; 8 bases map to TRBD1. Germline V gene lookup returns CDR1 LNHDA and CDR2 SQIVND (reference sequence). The CDR3 has 13 residues. With V trimmed by 7 bases and J by 10 bases, 11 bases remained unmatched. The CDR3 DNA reads as TGTGCCAGTACCGCGGACAGGGTGAATAGAGCTTTCTTT. It translates to CASTADRVNRAFF.

The V gene is TRBV5-1, the J gene TRBJ2-5; the D gene is possibly TRBD1 (5 bases). V shed 1 base and J shed 4 bases, with 17 bases lying between them. The CDR3 sequence is 16 residues long. Germline values: CDR1 SGHRS, CDR2 YFSETQ. The CDR3 region has the DNA TGCGCCAGCAGCTTGAGGTCTGGCGGCCAGGGAGAGACCCAGTACTTC. Protein: CASSLRSGGQGETQYF.

V is TRBV28 and J is TRBJ1-2; D possibly corresponds to TRBD1 (6 bases). CDR3 length equals 14 residues. Germline CDR1 is MDHEN and CDR2 is SYDVKM. Trimming stripped 5 bases from V and 6 bases from J, with 16 bases between. CDR3 protein: CASSPLTGKDGYTF. In nucleotides, the CDR3 is TGTGCCAGCAGTCCTCTTACAGGGAAGGATGGCTACACCTTC.

The chain carries TRBV30 and TRBJ2-7, with TRBD1 identical over 10 bases. The CDR3 has 13 residues. Germline V gene sequence: CDR1 GTSNPN, CDR2 SVGIG (reference sequence). Trimming removed 5 bases from V and 4 bases from J; junction bases left unmatched: 5. CDR3 bases: TGTGCCTGGGGCAGGGGACAGGGGTACGAGCAGTACTTC. Translation gives CAWGRGQGYEQYF.

This chain connects TRBV5-1 to TRBJ1-2; the match to TRBD1 covers 12 bases. The CDR3 consists of 17 residues. Per the germline V gene, CDR1 is SGHRS and CDR2 is YFSETQ. The junction had 10 bases not matched to a gene; V was cut back by 4 bases and J by 3 bases. The CDR3 here is CASSRDRGQSSDYGYTF. DNA for the CDR3: TGCGCCAGCAGCCGGGACAGGGGGCAATCCTCGGACTATGGCTACACCTTC.

The V gene is TRBV5-1, the J gene TRBJ1-2; no definite D call. This CDR3 is built from 16 residues. CDR1 is SGHRS, CDR2 YFSETQ, per germline. Trimming removed 2 bases at V and 8 bases at J, with 22 bases between. The CDR3 protein is CASSFMTEPQKGGYTF. As DNA, the CDR3 is TGCGCCAGCAGCTTTATGACGGAGCCACAAAAAGGCGGCTACACCTTC.

The gene calls are TRBV9 and TRBJ2-1; 11 nucleotides line up with TRBD2. This CDR3 is 14 amino acids long. Germline CDR1 and CDR2: SGDLS and YYNGEE. J lost 10 bases, V lost 3 bases, and 6 bases had no gene match. For the CDR3, the DNA is TGTGCCAGCAGCGGAGCCGGGACTAGCGGCGAGCAGTTCTTC. The encoded protein is CASSGAGTSGEQFF.

To note about this clone: The limits of the CDR3 on the DNA are not certain, so only TCRdb's listed CDR3 is given. J is TRBJ2-7 and V is TRBV4-3; the DNA was not used to check the table's D call, TRBD1. Germline V gene sequence: CDR1 LGHNA, CDR2 YSLEER. The CDR3 sequence runs 16 residues, both termini included. The CDR3 sequence: CASSQDWGTGAPASNF.

The gene calls are TRBV19 and TRBJ1-4; 9 bases are shared with TRBD1. With V trimmed by 3 bases and J by 7 bases, 3 bases remained unmatched. Germline CDR1 reads LNHDA; CDR2 reads SQIVND (reference sequence). CDR3 length: 14 amino acids. CDR3 sequence (DNA): TGTGCCAGTAGTATGACAGGGGGGGGTGAAAAACTGTTTTTT. Translated, it gives CASSMTGGGEKLFF.

This chain joins TRBV11-2 and TRBJ2-1, with 7 bases matching TRBD2. This CDR3 is 17 amino acids long. Looked up from germline, CDR1 is SGHAT and CDR2 is FQNNGV. Losses at the gene ends were 5 bases for V and 4 bases for J; bases not matched to a gene: 14. CDR3 in DNA: TGTGCCAGCAGCCCAGTGAGCTGGGAGGGTGGGTACAATGAGCAGTTCTTC. Translation: CASSPVSWEGGYNEQFF.

The chain links TRBV9 to TRBJ2-7; 9 bases are a match to TRBD2. The CDR3 has 16 amino acids. The germline CDR1 and CDR2 sequences are SGDLS and YYNGEE. The J segment lost 1 base and the V segment lost 2 bases, leaving 7 bases of the junction unmatched. CDR3 sequence reads: CASSVGLAPQSYEQYF. The CDR3 DNA is TGTGCCAGCAGCGTCGGACTAGCGCCACAATCCTACGAGCAGTACTTC.

The chain joins TRBV6-5 to TRBJ2-3, with 11 bases identical to TRBD2. J lost 4 bases, V lost 6 bases, and 6 bases had no gene match. In germline, CDR1 is MNHEY, CDR2 SVGAGI. The CDR3 runs to 15 residues. CDR3 bases: TGTGCCAGCAGCCTGCTAGCGGGGGGTTCAGATACGCAGTATTTT. Translated, it gives CASSLLAGGSDTQYF.

This chain joins TRBV18 and TRBJ2-3; unclear D gene. V lost 0 bases to trimming and J lost 7 bases, with 11 bases between them. The CDR3 loop spans 14 amino acids. In germline, CDR1 is KGHSH, CDR2 LQKENI. In nucleotides, the CDR3 is TGTGCCAGCTCACCACCGGGCCTTACAAATACGCAGTATTTT. Amino acid sequence: CASSPPGLTNTQYF.

The chain couples TRBV6-4 to TRBJ2-1, with a tentative D call TRBD1 (6 bases). The germline V gene has CDR1 MRHNA and CDR2 SNTAGT. The CDR3 spans 16 residues. V was clipped by 4 bases and J by 4 bases, with 17 bases between them. The CDR3 nucleotides are TGTGCCAGCAGTGTCGCCGGGACACCCGGATACAATGAGCAGTTCTTC. It yields the protein CASSVAGTPGYNEQFF.

V gene TRBV29-1 combines with J gene TRBJ1-2; TRBD1 matches at 7 bases. Germline V lookup: CDR1 SQVTM, CDR2 ANQGSEA. With V trimmed by 2 bases and J by 2 bases, 8 bases remained unmatched. The CDR3 runs 15 residues. CDR3 residues: CSVEKESGGNYGYTF. Here the CDR3 DNA reads TGCAGCGTTGAAAAGGAGTCAGGGGGGAACTATGGCTACACCTTC. The variable domain in full, with the rest retrieved from reference TRBV29-1 and TRBJ1-2, is SAVISQKPSRDICQRGTSLTIQCQVDSQVTMMFWYRQQPGQSLTLIATANQGSEATYESGFVIDKFPISRPNLTFSTLTVSNMSPEDSSIYLCSVEKESGGNYGYTFGSGTRLTVV.